This TCR beta chain was captured in a study of CD8+ T cells in alopecia areata. Study as a whole: Treated patients took oral tofacitinib at 5 to 10 mg twice daily. Study-wide points: Relative to normal scalp, lesional scalp, especially alopecia totalis/universalis, showed higher clonality.

V lost 6 bases and J lost 2, with 5 bases in between. The CDR3 runs to 12 residues. From germline, CDR1 is SGHAT and CDR2 FQNNGV. Turning to this clone: The antigen is unknown. With only one base between it and a far larger clone, this is likely a read error. Since no conserved phenylalanine or tryptophan closes the CDR3, a read error is the likely cause.

Reverse transcribed after extraction, RNA yielded cDNA as the sequencing template. The method was immunoSEQ multiplex PCR; TCRdb's version includes in-frame clones alone and lacks a portion of them. The table has about 64,000 clones, about half seen once. Treatment noted: oral pan-JAK inhibitor, 5-10 mg twice daily. This TCR derives from a human donor with alopecia areata. The rearrangement links TRBV11-2 to TRBJ1-5; D is uncertain. Specimen: CD8+ T cells sorted from blood, collected around week 36, from a patient treated with tofacitinib. CDR3 protein: CASRVGNQPQHS. The CDR3 DNA reads as TGTGCCAGCAGGGTTGGCAATCAGCCCCAGCATTCT.